This T cell receptor beta chain was captured by sequencing in a study of T cell responses to AZD1222 COVID-19 vaccine. General study findings and limits: Clonal diversity was possibly underestimated; the donors were predominantly white British and more often female. Nearly half of unique spike-specific TCRs reportedly avoided B.1.351 and B.1.1.7 mutated regions. Only six people who got AZD1222 tested seropositive at baseline. Increases in Spike-specific TCR breadth and depth were seen after two AZD1222 doses.

This clone was found once. The antigen is not known. Assay: immunoSEQ multiplex PCR; the TCRdb copy retains only in-frame clones and omits some. The data contain about 84,000 clones, roughly nine tenths of them singletons. Germline V gene sequence: CDR1 SNHLY, CDR2 FYNNEI. V dropped 3 bases and J dropped 6 bases, with 9 bases sitting between them. The length of the CDR3 is 12 residues. The sample in question was peripheral blood, obtained on day 0 of AZD1222 vaccination. The chain is built from TRBV2 and TRBJ2-7; the D is unclear. This TCR was sampled from an adult in good health. CDR3 protein: CASSDPPGEQYF. CDR3 coding DNA: TGTGCCAGCAGTGACCCACCCGGCGAGCAGTACTTC.